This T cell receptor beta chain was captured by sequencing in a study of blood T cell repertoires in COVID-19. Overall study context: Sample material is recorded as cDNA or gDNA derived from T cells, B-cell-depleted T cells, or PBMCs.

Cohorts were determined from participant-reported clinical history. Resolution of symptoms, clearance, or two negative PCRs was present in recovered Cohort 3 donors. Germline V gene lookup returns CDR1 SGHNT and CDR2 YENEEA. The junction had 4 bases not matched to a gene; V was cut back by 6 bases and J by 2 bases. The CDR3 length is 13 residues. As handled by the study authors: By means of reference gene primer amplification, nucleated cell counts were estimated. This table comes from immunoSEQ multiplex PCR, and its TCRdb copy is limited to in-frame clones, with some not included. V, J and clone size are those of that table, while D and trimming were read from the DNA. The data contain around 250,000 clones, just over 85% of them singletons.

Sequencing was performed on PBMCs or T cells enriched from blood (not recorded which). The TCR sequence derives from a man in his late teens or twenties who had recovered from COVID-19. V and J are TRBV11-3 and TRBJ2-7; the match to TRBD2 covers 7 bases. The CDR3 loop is CASRMGGTYEQYF. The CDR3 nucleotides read TGTGCCAGCAGGATGGGGGGGACCTACGAGCAGTACTTC.